This T cell receptor beta chain originates from a study of blood T cell repertoires in COVID-19. Overall study context: Nucleic acid was either cDNA or gDNA, and it came from T cells, B-cell-depleted T cells, or PBMCs.

Repertoires were generated with immunoSEQ multiplex PCR, while TCRdb's copy carries only in-frame clones and drops some. This table holds approximately 230,000 clones, about 85% found once. The CDR3 is made up of 12 amino acids. Trimming pared 2 bases from V and 3 bases from J, leaving 5 bases between. The sample was peripheral blood. The chain uses TRBV23-1 and TRBJ2-7, with D uncertain. TRBV23-1 is annotated as an ORF whose role is uncertain. This TCR derives from a man between 18 and 35 years old with active or convalescent COVID-19. The DNA of the CDR3 is TGCGCCAGCAGTCAACTAAACTACGAGCAGTACTTC. The encoded protein is CASSQLNYEQYF.